A selection of T cell receptor beta chains follows, all from one sample in a study of beta chain features in type 1 diabetes. Assay: immunoSEQ multiplex PCR; the TCRdb copy retains only in-frame clones and omits some. The sample yields under 450,000 clones, approximately 15% seen once. Sequencing was carried out using naive CD4+ T cells from blood. Every receptor here comes from a young man in good health. The CDR3 runs from the conserved cysteine through the conserved F or W. Fields, in order: CDR3 length, V gene, clone size, D gene, J gene, CDR3 protein, CDR3 DNA. D genes are given only for firm matches. Expanded clones are given a class, and other clones once, few, many or no size at all.

14	TRBV5-1	NA	NA	TRBJ2-5	CASPKGDIVGTQYF	TGCGCCAGCCCCAAAGGAGACATCGTGGGGACCCAGTACTTC
15	TRBV7-9	NA	NA	TRBJ2-7	CASSLISTNPYEQYF	TGTGCCAGCAGCTTAATTTCGACTAACCCCTACGAGCAGTACTTC
15	TRBV30	few	TRBD2	TRBJ2-3	CARKLAGSSTDTQYF	TGTGCCCGGAAACTAGCGGGATCTAGCACAGATACGCAGTATTTT
16	TRBV2	NA	TRBD1	TRBJ2-5	CASKGQGQGFRETQYF	TGTGCCAGCAAAGGCCAAGGACAGGGGTTTAGAGAGACCCAGTACTTC
12	TRBV7-9	NA	NA	TRBJ1-2	CASGLRGSGYTF	TGTGCCAGCGGGCTCCGGGGGAGTGGCTACACCTTC
14	TRBV25-1	NA	NA	TRBJ2-6	CASSVRAGANVLTF	TGTGCCAGCAGTGTGCGGGCTGGGGCCAACGTCCTGACTTTC
15	TRBV30	NA	TRBD2	TRBJ2-5	CAWSVQAGVRETQYF	TGTGCCTGGAGTGTACAAGCGGGAGTTCGAGAGACCCAGTACTTC
14	TRBV5-1	few	TRBD1	TRBJ1-6	CASSLDRGNSPLHF	TGCGCCAGCAGCTTGGACAGGGGGAATTCACCCCTCCACTTT
15	TRBV7-2	few	TRBD2	TRBJ2-3	CASSLAGSSTDTQYF	TGTGCCAGCAGCCTAGCGGGCTCTAGCACAGATACGCAGTATTTT
17	TRBV19	few	TRBD2	TRBJ2-5	CASSAREGLAYQETQYF	TGTGCCAGTAGTGCCCGAGAGGGACTAGCGTACCAAGAGACCCAGTACTTC
15	TRBV7-2	few	NA	TRBJ1-1	CASSLAQTMNTEAFF	TGTGCCAGCAGCTTAGCGCAGACAATGAACACTGAAGCTTTCTTT
17	TRBV14	NA	NA	TRBJ2-3	CASSQGDAGRRTDTQYF	TGTGCCAGCAGCCAGGGGGACGCCGGACGTCGCACAGATACGCAGTATTTT
14	TRBV7-2	NA	NA	TRBJ1-2	CASSLGQSNYGYTF	TGTGCCAGCAGCTTAGGGCAGAGTAACTATGGCTACACCTTC
13	TRBV9	NA	NA	TRBJ1-6	CASRDQVFGALHF	TGTGCCAGCAGAGATCAAGTATTTGGGGCCCTCCACTTT
13	TRBV11-2	NA	TRBD2	TRBJ2-3	CASTSGHTDTQYF	TGTGCCAGCACTAGCGGTCACACAGATACGCAGTATTTT
14	TRBV19	NA	NA	TRBJ2-5	CASSIPLAGANKYF	TGTGCCAGTAGTATCCCGCTGGCAGGGGCTAACAAGTACTTC
12	TRBV30	many	NA	TRBJ2-5	CAWNGGQETQYF	TGTGCCTGGAACGGCGGGCAAGAGACCCAGTACTTC
11	TRBV21-1	few	NA	TRBJ1-4	CANGEGEKLFF	TGTGCCAACGGGGAGGGAGAAAAACTGTTTTTT
17	TRBV4-3	few	TRBD1	TRBJ1-1	CASSQGRTGEGNTEAFF	TGCGCCAGCAGCCAAGGAAGGACAGGGGAAGGGAACACTGAAGCTTTCTTT
14	TRBV5-1	NA	NA	TRBJ2-3	CASSPGTSTDTQYF	TGCGCCAGCAGCCCGGGGACTAGCACAGATACGCAGTATTTT
13	TRBV13	NA	NA	TRBJ1-2	CASSREAVYGYTF	TGTGCCAGCAGTCGGGAGGCGGTCTATGGCTACACCTTC
13	TRBV4-3	NA	NA	TRBJ1-5	CASSQDEGGPQHF	TGCGCCAGCAGCCAAGATGAAGGGGGACCCCAGCATTTT
12	TRBV7-2	many	NA	TRBJ2-1	CASSPSGNEQFF	TGTGCCAGCAGCCCCTCGGGCAATGAGCAGTTCTTC
14	TRBV7-9	few	NA	TRBJ2-3	CASSVIQGPDTQYF	TGTGCCAGCAGCGTAATACAGGGCCCAGATACGCAGTATTTT
15	TRBV27	few	TRBD2	TRBJ2-3	CASTLAGAKSDTQYF	TGTGCCAGCACCCTAGCGGGAGCGAAATCCGATACGCAGTATTTT
12	TRBV5-4	few	NA	TRBJ2-1	CASSLIAGEQFF	TGTGCCAGCAGCTTGATCGCGGGAGAGCAGTTCTTC
14	TRBV7-9	NA	NA	TRBJ1-1	CASSLDRLNTEAFF	TGTGCCAGCAGCTTAGACAGGTTAAACACTGAAGCTTTCTTT
14	TRBV9	once	NA	TRBJ2-2	CASSVQSNTGELFF	TGTGCCAGCAGCGTACAGTCGAACACCGGGGAGCTGTTTTTT
16	TRBV19	few	TRBD2	TRBJ2-1	CASSITRTSGRVEQFF	TGTGCCAGTAGTATAACGAGGACTAGCGGGAGGGTTGAGCAGTTCTTC
16	TRBV7-9	NA	TRBD2	TRBJ2-1	CASSSRTSGSYYEQFF	TGTGCCAGCAGCTCGAGGACTAGCGGGAGCTATTATGAGCAGTTCTTC
15	TRBV6-6	NA	TRBD2	TRBJ2-4	CASISPERERYIQYF	TGTGCCAGTATCAGCCCAGAGCGGGAGAGATACATTCAGTACTTC
16	TRBV5-4	NA	TRBD1	TRBJ2-7	CASSASSDRESYEQYF	TGTGCCAGCAGCGCATCTTCGGACAGGGAGTCCTACGAGCAGTACTTC
11	TRBV14	few	NA	TRBJ2-3	CASSQGDTQYF	TGTGCCAGCAGCCAAGGTGATACGCAGTATTTT
14	TRBV5-1	NA	NA	TRBJ2-2	CASSWMTGTGELFF	TGCGCCAGCAGCTGGATGACAGGCACCGGGGAGCTGTTTTTT
13	TRBV9	few	NA	TRBJ1-2	CASAGGRNGGYTF	TGTGCCAGCGCGGGGGGCCGAAACGGCGGCTACACCTTC
17	TRBV21-1	few	NA	TRBJ2-1	CASSKPRPSAKYNEQFF	TGTGCCAGCAGCAAACCCCGCCCTAGCGCGAAGTACAATGAGCAGTTCTTC
13	TRBV18	NA	NA	TRBJ2-7	CATRDWASYEQYF	TGTGCCACGCGGGACTGGGCCTCCTACGAGCAGTACTTC
17	TRBV5-6	NA	TRBD1	TRBJ2-3	CASSEYRQGQWGDTQYF	TGTGCCAGCAGTGAATACCGACAGGGTCAATGGGGTGATACGCAGTATTTT
18	TRBV7-6	NA	TRBD2	TRBJ2-5	CASREGGLAGTKIETQYF	TGTGCCAGCCGAGAGGGCGGACTAGCGGGTACCAAAATCGAGACCCAGTACTTC
14	TRBV9	few	NA	TRBJ2-2	CASSVGLPTGELFF	TGTGCCAGCAGCGTGGGCCTGCCTACCGGGGAGCTGTTTTTT
15	TRBV1	many	NA	TRBJ2-3	CTSSPTSGGPGTQYF	TGCACCAGCAGCCCTACTAGCGGGGGTCCGGGTACGCAGTATTTT
13	TRBV4-3	NA	TRBD1	TRBJ1-1	CASTMTGRSEAFF	TGCGCCAGCACAATGACAGGGCGGTCTGAAGCTTTCTTT
14	TRBV29-1	NA	TRBD2	TRBJ2-5	CSGSFLAGKETQYF	TGCAGCGGGAGCTTTTTAGCGGGCAAAGAGACCCAGTACTTC
10	TRBV27	NA	NA	TRBJ1-2	CASQKYGYTF	TGTGCCAGCCAAAAGTATGGCTACACCTTC
14	TRBV7-2	NA	NA	TRBJ1-3	CASSLGENGNTIYF	TGTGCCAGCAGCTTAGGGGAAAACGGAAACACCATATATTTT
16	TRBV5-4	NA	NA	TRBJ2-2	CASSLEGSMNTGELFF	TGTGCCAGCAGCTTGGAGGGTAGCATGAACACCGGGGAGCTGTTTTTT
15	TRBV27	NA	NA	TRBJ1-5	CASRLAGGRNQPQHF	TGTGCCAGCCGATTAGCTGGCGGAAGGAATCAGCCCCAGCATTTT
15	TRBV2	NA	TRBD2	TRBJ2-1	CASSPRGNMENEQFF	TGTGCCAGCAGTCCGCGGGGGAACATGGAGAATGAGCAGTTCTTC
12	TRBV7-9	NA	NA	TRBJ1-2	CASSHEGFGYTF	TGTGCCAGCAGCCACGAAGGGTTTGGCTACACCTTC
11	TRBV5-6	NA	NA	TRBJ1-2	CASSSNYGYTF	TGTGCCAGCAGCTCCAACTATGGCTACACCTTC
12	TRBV18	NA	NA	TRBJ2-5	CASSSNSGTQYF	TGTGCCAGCTCATCAAACTCGGGGACCCAGTACTTC
13	TRBV4-3	NA	TRBD2	TRBJ2-3	CASSQEGTRAQYF	TGCGCCAGCAGCCAAGAGGGGACTAGAGCGCAGTATTTT
14	TRBV19	NA	TRBD1	TRBJ2-1	CASSRTGGYNEQFF	TGTGCCAGTAGCCGGACAGGGGGCTACAATGAGCAGTTCTTC
15	TRBV29-1	few	TRBD1	TRBJ2-1	CSVGRDRIPGNEQFF	TGCAGCGTAGGCCGGGACAGGATTCCCGGGAATGAGCAGTTCTTC